The 31 T cell receptor beta chains below come from one sample, sequenced in a study of blood T cell repertoires in COVID-19. TCRdb's copy holds only in-frame clones and misses some; the assay was immunoSEQ multiplex PCR. The sample lists under 250,000 clones, 88% occurring once. Sequencing used peripheral blood. The source of these receptors is an older woman with acute or convalescent COVID-19.

The chain joins TRBV23-1 to TRBJ1-2; 8 positions agree with TRBD1. TRBV23-1 qualifies as an ORF whose function is uncertain. With V trimmed by 0 bases and J by 4 bases, 1 base remained unmatched. This CDR3 has 14 amino acids. DNA for the CDR3: TGCGCCAGCAGTCAATCGGACAGGGCCTATGGCTACACCTTC. Its translation: CASSQSDRAYGYTF.

This rearrangement joins TRBV5-6 to TRBJ2-7, with TRBD2 matching 10 bases. From germline, CDR1 is SGHDT and CDR2 YYEEEE. This CDR3 region has 16 residues. Unmatched junction bases numbered 9, after V lost 3 bases and J lost 3 bases. This CDR3 reads CASSYRASGSLYEQYF. CDR3 nucleotide sequence: TGTGCCAGCAGCTACCGAGCTAGCGGGAGCCTCTACGAGCAGTACTTC.

The chain has TRBV6-6 and TRBJ1-1, with D possibly being TRBD1 (6 bases). Between the trimmed V and J ends, which lost 7 bases and 3 bases, there was a span of 12 bases. CDR1 is MNHNY, CDR2 SVGAGI, per germline (reference sequence). This CDR3 region has 13 residues. CDR3 amino acids: CASTPDSYTEAFF. In nucleotides, the CDR3 is TGTGCCAGCACCCCGGACAGCTACACTGAAGCTTTCTTT.

The V and J genes are TRBV28 and TRBJ2-7, with TRBD1 matching over 9 bases. Germline trimming cut 4 bases from V and 3 bases from J; bases unmatched to any gene: 10. The CDR3 is 16 amino acids. Germline V CDR1 and CDR2: MDHEN, SYDVKM. The CDR3 loop reads CASSSNRDRVGYEQYF. The DNA for the CDR3 is TGTGCCAGCAGTTCGAACCGGGACAGGGTCGGCTACGAGCAGTACTTC.

This chain links TRBV5-1 with TRBJ2-4, with TRBD2 matching over 10 bases. V lost 3 bases to trimming and J lost 6 bases; unmatched junction nucleotides: 6. Looked up from germline, CDR1 is SGHRS and CDR2 is YFSETQ. The CDR3 loop spans 15 amino acids. CDR3: CASSSGTSDANIQYF. CDR3 in DNA: TGCGCCAGCAGCTCCGGGACTAGCGACGCAAACATTCAGTACTTC. Complete variable domain (other parts from reference TRBV5-1 and TRBJ2-4): KAGVTQTPRYLIKTRGQQVTLSCSPISGHRSVSWYQQTPGQGLQFLFEYFSETQRNKGNFPGRFSGRQFSNSRSEMNVSTLELGDSALYLCASSSGTSDANIQYFGAGTRLSVL.

The chain joins TRBV5-1 to TRBJ2-5; 10 nucleotides line up with TRBD1. V trimming: 4 bases; J trimming: 5 bases; junction bases outside the gene matches: 8. This CDR3 region has 15 residues. The germline gives CDR1 SGHRS, CDR2 YFSETQ. Here the CDR3 reads CASSRDRGRGETQYF. The CDR3 DNA reads as TGCGCCAGCAGCCGCGACAGGGGGCGCGGGGAGACCCAGTACTTC.

The rearrangement joins TRBV10-1 to TRBJ1-1; D not certain. Trimming took off 6 bases at V and 5 bases at J, with 13 bases between the two ends. The length of the CDR3 is 13 residues. The germline V gene encodes CDR1 WNHNN and CDR2 SYGVQD (reference sequence). The CDR3 coding sequence is TGCGCCAGCAGCCCCGCCGGAGGTACTGAAGCTTTCTTT. This encodes CASSPAGGTEAFF.

The chain carries TRBV7-2 and TRBJ2-7, with TRBD2 matching 10 bases. V was clipped by 1 base and J by 2 bases; unmatched bases: 2. Per germline, CDR1 SGHTA and CDR2 FQGNSA. There are 15 residues in the CDR3. In DNA form, the CDR3 reads TGTGCCAGCAGCTTAGGGACTAGCGGCACCTACGAGCAGTACTTC. It yields the protein CASSLGTSGTYEQYF.

The V call is TRBV7-3, the J call TRBJ1-2, with 8 bases matching TRBD1. After removal of 5 bases from V and 8 bases from J, the junction contained 4 bases not matched to a gene. Germline assignment: CDR1 SGHTA and CDR2 FQGTGA. There are 12 residues in the CDR3. The CDR3 region has the DNA TGTGCCAGCAGCCAACGACAGGGGGGCTACACCTTC. Translated, it gives CASSQRQGGYTF.

The V gene is TRBV10-2, the J gene TRBJ1-4; 8 bases agree with TRBD1. V trimming: 6 bases; J trimming: 5 bases; junction bases outside the gene matches: 8. CDR1 is WSHSY and CDR2 is SAAADI in the germline V gene. The CDR3 has 15 residues. The CDR3 nucleotides read TGCGCCAGCAGAGTCGCAGGGGGCTACAATGAAAAACTGTTTTTT. Translation gives CASRVAGGYNEKLFF.

The V and J genes are TRBV2 and TRBJ1-3; 9 nucleotides agree with TRBD1. CDR1 is SNHLY and CDR2 is FYNNEI in the germline V gene. This CDR3 contains 16 residues. Trimming cost V 5 bases and J 3 bases; bases outside gene matches: 8. The CDR3 DNA follows: TGTGCCAGCAGTTACTACGGGACAGGGCGTGGAAACACCATATATTTT. Translation: CASSYYGTGRGNTIYF. The variable domain in full, completed from reference TRBV2 and TRBJ1-3, reads EPEVTQTPSHQVTQMGQEVILRCVPISNHLYFYWYRQILGQKVEFLVSFYNNEISEKSEIFDDQFSVERPDGSNFTLKIRSTKLEDSAMYFCASSYYGTGRGNTIYFGEGSWLTVV.

J is TRBJ2-7 and V is TRBV3-1 (or the pseudogene TRBV3-2); 9 bases fit TRBD2. This CDR3 is built from 15 residues. The V gene end was trimmed by 1 base and the J gene end by 2 bases; junction bases not matched to a gene: 3. Germline assignment: CDR1 LGHDT and CDR2 YNNKEL (reference sequence). CDR3 amino acids: CASSQVASGTYEQYF. DNA for the CDR3: TGTGCCAGCAGCCAAGTGGCTAGCGGGACCTACGAGCAGTACTTC.

V is TRBV5-4 and J is TRBJ2-7; 7 bases line up with TRBD1. Germline CDR1 SGHNT, CDR2 YYREEE (reference sequence). CDR3 length: 13 residues. V shed 5 bases, J shed 7 bases, and the junction held 9 bases outside the gene matches. The CDR3 DNA reads TGTGCCAGCAGAAGGCAGGGGGTCCCAGAGCAGTACTTC. It yields the protein CASRRQGVPEQYF.

The gene calls are TRBV3-1 (or the pseudogene TRBV3-2) and TRBJ2-1, with D possibly being TRBD1 (6 bases). The V end lost 7 bases, the J end lost 7 bases, and 20 bases lay between the germline ends. Germline V gene sequence: CDR1 LGHDT, CDR2 YNNKEL (reference sequence). The CDR3 extends over 15 amino acids. In DNA, the CDR3 is TGTGCCAGCACCACGACAGGTTCCTGGAAAAATGAGCAGTTCTTC. Translation gives CASTTTGSWKNEQFF.

The chain couples TRBV11-3 to TRBJ2-5; TRBD1 matches at 7 bases. The germline V gene encodes CDR1 SGHNT and CDR2 YENEEA. V gave up 5 bases and J gave up 7 bases; unmatched junction bases: 7. The CDR3 runs 13 residues. CDR3 bases: TGTGCCAGCAGCCCCACAGGGGTTGGGACCCAGTACTTC. The encoded protein is CASSPTGVGTQYF. Full variable domain (missing parts from reference TRBV11-3 and TRBJ2-5): EAGVVQSPRYKIIEKKQPVAFWCNPISGHNTLYWYLQNLGQGPELLIRYENEEAVDDSQLPKDRFSAERLKGVDSTLKIQPAELGDSAVYLCASSPTGVGTQYFGPGTRLLVL.

The J gene is TRBJ2-1, the V gene TRBV3-1 (or the pseudogene TRBV3-2); D gene unclear. Germline V gives CDR1 LGHDT, CDR2 YNNKEL (reference sequence). The length of the CDR3 is 14 residues. V lost 4 bases, J lost 3 bases, and 10 bases lay in between. This CDR3 reads CASSLLSSYNEQFF. In DNA form, the CDR3 reads TGTGCCAGCAGCCTCTTGTCCAGCTACAATGAGCAGTTCTTC.

V gene TRBV6-5 combines with J gene TRBJ1-2; D is undetermined. V lost 2 bases to trimming and J lost 4 bases, with 14 bases between them. The CDR3 is 15 residues long. Looked up from germline, CDR1 is MNHEY and CDR2 is SVGAGI. The CDR3 sequence is CASSYRQGSPYGYTF. CDR3 nucleotides: TGTGCCAGCAGTTACCGACAAGGATCCCCCTATGGCTACACCTTC.

This clone has a handful of counts. This chain links TRBV7-2 with TRBJ2-1, with 11 nucleotides matching TRBD2. V was clipped by 5 bases and J by 3 bases; unmatched bases: 3. Germline CDR1 and CDR2: SGHTA and FQGNSA. CDR3 length: 15 amino acids. The CDR3, as DNA: TGTGCCAGCAGCCAGGGACTAGCGGTCTACAATGAGCAGTTCTTC. Translation: CASSQGLAVYNEQFF.

This sequence joins TRBV5-6 and TRBJ1-2, with 8 bases identical to TRBD1. The germline gives CDR1 SGHDT, CDR2 YYEEEE. The CDR3 is made up of 13 amino acids. Germline trimming cut 4 bases from V and 4 bases from J; bases unmatched to any gene: 3. The CDR3 DNA follows: TGTGCCAGCAGCCTACAGGGGGGCTATGGCTACACCTTC. It specifies CASSLQGGYGYTF.

The count of this clone is one. This chain uses TRBV4-2 with TRBJ2-1; 10 bases match TRBD1. CDR1 is LGHNA and CDR2 is YNFKEQ in the germline V gene. After removal of 4 bases from V and 4 bases from J, the junction contained 10 bases not matched to a gene. The CDR3 is 17 residues long. CDR3 coding DNA: TGTGCCAGCAGCCCCGGGACAGGGGTCGGGGAATACAATGAGCAGTTCTTC. Translation gives CASSPGTGVGEYNEQFF.

This chain connects TRBV28 to TRBJ2-1, with 7 positions matching TRBD1. The CDR3 length is 15 residues. The trim removed 7 bases at V and 3 bases at J, leaving 9 bases unmatched. Germline V lookup: CDR1 MDHEN, CDR2 SYDVKM. The CDR3 bases are TGTGCCAGCACCTTTAGGGGGCTCAGCTACAATGAGCAGTTCTTC. Protein: CASTFRGLSYNEQFF.

This rearrangement joins TRBV18 to TRBJ2-7; TRBD1 matches at 9 bases. CDR3 size: 14 residues. Germline lookup yields CDR1 KGHSH and CDR2 LQKENI. V shed 8 bases, J shed 5 bases, and the junction held 10 bases outside the gene matches. The DNA of the CDR3 is TGTGCCAGCAGCCGGGACAGGGCACCGAACGAGCAGTACTTC. Its protein is CASSRDRAPNEQYF.

The genes are TRBV5-1 and TRBJ1-2, with a weak D call TRBD1 (5 bases). The CDR3 extends over 16 amino acids. The germline CDR1 and CDR2 sequences are SGHRS and YFSETQ. Trimming removed 1 base from V and 4 bases from J, with 17 bases in between. The CDR3 loop reads CASSLSGTNAVYGYTF. The DNA of the CDR3 is TGCGCCAGCAGCTTGAGCGGGACTAACGCTGTCTATGGCTACACCTTC.

J is TRBJ1-1 and V is TRBV20-1; TRBD1 matches 7 bases. The V segment lost 4 bases and the J segment 5 bases; nucleotides outside the gene matches: 1. Looked up from germline, CDR1 is DFQATT and CDR2 is SNEGSKA (reference sequence). There are 11 residues in the CDR3. CDR3 bases: TGCAGTGCTAAGGGGGCAACTGAAGCTTTCTTT. Translation: CSAKGATEAFF.

This clone was observed once. The chain recombines TRBV4-1 with TRBJ2-1; 8 bases are shared with TRBD2. Germline V CDR1 and CDR2: MGHRA, YSYEKL. V dropped 0 bases and J dropped 3; count of bases not matched to a gene: 4. The CDR3 covers 16 residues. This CDR3 is CASSQDPSGGYNEQFF. In DNA form, the CDR3 reads TGCGCCAGCAGCCAAGATCCCAGCGGGGGCTACAATGAGCAGTTCTTC.

This clone turned up a few times. The rearrangement uses TRBV24-1 and TRBJ2-2; D is perhaps TRBD1 (5 bases). Trimming left V 2 bases short and J 5 bases short, with 11 bases between. The CDR3 runs to 15 residues. Per germline, CDR1 KGHDR and CDR2 SFDVKD. DNA of the CDR3: TGTGCCACCAGTGATTGGCAGGGCCTTACCGGGGAGCTGTTTTTT. Translating it yields CATSDWQGLTGELFF.

The chain employs TRBV2 and TRBJ2-2; 11 bases line up with TRBD2. The CDR3 runs 18 residues. The ends lost 3 bases at V and 5 bases at J; junction bases unmatched: 11. Germline V gene lookup returns CDR1 SNHLY and CDR2 FYNNEI. CDR3 protein: CASSEGSGGAPRTGELFF. The CDR3 DNA reads as TGTGCCAGCAGTGAGGGTAGCGGGGGGGCCCCCCGGACCGGGGAGCTGTTTTTT.

This clone was counted between two and nine times. The rearrangement uses TRBV7-9 and TRBJ2-7, with 10 nucleotides matching TRBD2. From germline, CDR1 is SEHNR and CDR2 FQNEAQ (reference sequence). This CDR3 is built from 14 residues. V lost 2 bases, J lost 4 bases, and 2 bases stayed unmatched. CDR3 in amino acids: CASSLSGGAYEQYF. CDR3 in DNA: TGTGCCAGCAGCTTAAGCGGGGGGGCTTACGAGCAGTACTTC.

This chain joins TRBV28 and TRBJ1-5, with TRBD1 matching over 8 bases. CDR1 and CDR2 from the germline V gene are MDHEN and SYDVKM. V lost 3 bases and J lost 4; bases outside the gene matches: 5. The CDR3 is 15 amino acids. The CDR3: CASSLVGQVNQPQHF. CDR3 in DNA: TGTGCCAGCAGTTTGGTGGGACAGGTTAATCAGCCCCAGCATTTT.

CDR3 in DNA: TGTGCCAGCAGTGGACAGGGACTGGGCACTGAAGCTTTCTTT. Its protein product is CASSGQGLGTEAFF. The rearrangement links TRBV2 to TRBJ1-1; 7 bases are a match to TRBD1. The germline V gene encodes CDR1 SNHLY and CDR2 FYNNEI. The V segment lost 4 bases and the J segment 4 bases; nucleotides outside the gene matches: 6. The CDR3 is 14 residues long.

The rearrangement links TRBV7-3 to TRBJ2-1, with TRBD2 matching over 9 bases. Per the germline V gene, CDR1 is SGHTA and CDR2 is FQGTGA. This CDR3 is built from 15 residues. The V and J ends lost 5 bases and 7 bases, in that order; junction bases with no gene match: 9. CDR3 residues: CASSPERGVGNEQFF. The CDR3 DNA reads as TGTGCCAGCAGCCCCGAGCGGGGGGTGGGGAATGAGCAGTTCTTC.